This paragraph reports one T cell receptor beta chain. For the second PCR, which ran for about 6 to 12 cycles, a sample-barcoded 5' primer and a J-beta primer mix were used. Via MiXCR, TCRdb re-called the 5' RACE reads, giving one row per CDR3 protein. The data hold 630,000 or so distinct CDR3 sequences, with 25% to 30% observed a single time. The data stem from a study of blood T cells in healthy people across ages. The CDR3 has 16 residues. The V gene end was trimmed by 11 bases and the J gene end by 4 bases; junction bases not matched to a gene: 14. Germline assignment: CDR1 MNHEY and CDR2 SVGEGT. The TCR sequence derives from a woman of 80 years or more in good health. Sequencing used blood. V and J are TRBV6-2 or TRBV6-3 and TRBJ2-1, with 10 nucleotides matching TRBD2. In DNA, the CDR3 is TGTGCCGGTAGTCTCCTTAGCGGGGGGAATTACAATGAGCAGTTCTTC. This encodes CAGSLLSGGNYNEQFF.